Listed here are 30 T cell receptor beta chains from one sample, sequenced in a study of T cells in localized non-small cell lung cancer. Assay: immunoSEQ multiplex PCR; the TCRdb copy retains only in-frame clones and omits some. The profile covers 20,000 to 30,000 clones, with around 88% appearing a single time and around 9.9% taken by the ten largest. Here the sequenced sample was peripheral blood mononuclear cells, taken before any cancer treatment. These receptors all stem from a woman aged 40 to 75 with stage III lung adenocarcinoma.

The sample holds one count of this clone. This chain uses TRBV12-5 with TRBJ2-1; 8 bases line up with TRBD2. The length of the CDR3 is 18 residues. J was trimmed by 3 bases and V by 0 bases; bases with no gene match: 10. Germline-derived CDR1 and CDR2 are LGHNT and FRNRAP. The CDR3 here is CASGLVVASGLHYNEQFF. In DNA form, the CDR3 reads TGTGCTAGTGGTTTGGTAGTGGCTAGCGGGCTTCACTACAATGAGCAGTTCTTC.

The V call is TRBV5-4, the J call TRBJ1-2, with 7 bases that match TRBD1. The trim removed 5 bases at V and 4 bases at J, leaving 8 bases unmatched. The germline CDR1 and CDR2 sequences are SGHNT and YYREEE (reference sequence). This CDR3 contains 14 residues. CDR3: CASRPTGWGYGYTF. Here the CDR3 DNA reads TGTGCCAGCAGGCCGACAGGGTGGGGCTATGGCTACACCTTC.

This rearrangement joins TRBV7-9 to TRBJ1-1, with a tentative D call TRBD1 (5 bases). Between the trimmed V and J ends, which lost 5 bases and 2 bases, there was a span of 18 bases. The CDR3 runs to 16 residues. Germline V gene sequence: CDR1 SEHNR, CDR2 FQNEAQ (reference sequence). The CDR3 spells CASSPTGRGPNTEAFF. In DNA form, the CDR3 reads TGTGCCAGCAGCCCAACGGGTAGGGGACCAAACACTGAAGCTTTCTTT.

V is TRBV10-3 and J is TRBJ2-3; D gene ambiguous. V gave up 8 bases and J gave up 1 base, with 10 bases separating them. CDR1 is ENHRY and CDR2 is SYGVKD in the germline V gene. CDR3 length: 13 residues. In DNA, the CDR3 is TGTGCCATCGGACCCGGAGGCACAGATACGCAGTATTTT. Translated, it gives CAIGPGGTDTQYF.

V is TRBV7-3 and J is TRBJ2-1; 14 bases agree with TRBD2. This CDR3 has 15 residues. Germline-derived CDR1 and CDR2 are SGHTA and FQGTGA. V trimming: 5 bases; J trimming: 12 bases; junction bases outside the gene matches: 9. The chain's CDR3 is CASSEWGLAGDTQFF. In DNA form, the CDR3 reads TGTGCCAGCAGCGAATGGGGACTAGCGGGAGATACGCAGTTCTTC.

The chain uses TRBV5-6 and TRBJ2-7; 8 nucleotides line up with TRBD1. The CDR3 has 16 amino acids. Germline CDR1 reads SGHDT; CDR2 reads YYEEEE. V was pared by 3 bases and J by 0 bases, with 8 bases of the junction left unmatched. The CDR3 DNA reads TGTGCCAGCAGCTCCAAAAGGACAGGGAGCTCCTACGAGCAGTACTTC. Translation gives CASSSKRTGSSYEQYF. Drawing the rest from reference TRBV5-6 and TRBJ2-7, the complete variable domain is DAGVTQSPTHLIKTRGQQVTLRCSPKSGHDTVSWYQQALGQGPQFIFQYYEEEERQRGNFPDRFSGHQFPNYSSELNVNALLLGDSALYLCASSSKRTGSSYEQYFGPGTRLTVT.

This clone was counted between two and nine times. The gene calls are TRBV2 and TRBJ1-1; tentative D call: TRBD1 (5 bases). Germline-derived CDR1 and CDR2 are SNHLY and FYNNEI. The germline V and J ends were trimmed by 5 bases and 4 bases, with 17 bases remaining between them. The CDR3 spans 15 residues. CDR3 nucleotide sequence: TGTGCCAGCAGTATAGGGGTGGCCGGGGGCACTGAAGCTTTCTTT. This translates into CASSIGVAGGTEAFF.

This chain uses TRBV10-3 with TRBJ1-2; maybe TRBD1 (5 bases). Trimming shortened V by 2 bases and J by 6 bases, and 13 bases separated the two germline ends. The CDR3 covers 14 residues. Germline CDR1 is ENHRY and CDR2 is SYGVKD. The chain's CDR3 is CAISEVGGANGYTF. The CDR3 DNA reads TGTGCCATCAGTGAGGTGGGGGGAGCTAATGGCTACACCTTC.

The chain joins TRBV18 to TRBJ1-1; TRBD1 matches at 8 bases. CDR1 KGHSH and CDR2 LQKENI come from the germline V gene. The CDR3 loop spans 15 amino acids. V shed 6 bases and J 2 bases; nucleotides not matched to a gene: 8. The CDR3 DNA reads as TGTGCCAGCTCTCAGGGGACAGGTGGAAACACTGAAGCTTTCTTT. Its translation is CASSQGTGGNTEAFF.

The rearrangement links TRBV5-4 to TRBJ1-3; TRBD1 agrees at 8 bases. CDR1 is SGHNT and CDR2 is YYREEE in the germline V gene (reference sequence). The CDR3 loop spans 15 amino acids. The J segment lost 0 bases and the V segment lost 4 bases, leaving 3 bases of the junction unmatched. The CDR3 coding sequence is TGTGCCAGCAGCCTAGGGACAGGCTCTGGAAACACCATATATTTT. Its protein is CASSLGTGSGNTIYF.

This chain joins TRBV7-9 and TRBJ2-5; 8 positions agree with TRBD2. J lost 5 bases, V lost 5 bases, and 16 bases had no gene match. Germline values: CDR1 SEHNR, CDR2 FQNEAQ (reference sequence). The CDR3 is 17 amino acids. The CDR3 here is CASSPGTRGNFDETQYF. CDR3 sequence (DNA): TGTGCCAGCAGCCCCGGGACTAGGGGGAATTTTGACGAGACCCAGTACTTC. The variable domain in full, with the rest retrieved from reference TRBV7-9 and TRBJ2-5, is DTGVSQNPRHKITKRGQNVTFRCDPISEHNRLYWYRQTLGQGPEFLTYFQNEAQLEKSRLLSDRFSAERPKGSFSTLEIQRTEQGDSAMYLCASSPGTRGNFDETQYFGPGTRLLVL.

The rearrangement uses TRBV18 and TRBJ2-7; the match to TRBD2 covers 9 bases. Germline CDR1 and CDR2: KGHSH and LQKENI. V lost 0 bases, J lost 6 bases, and 6 bases stayed unmatched. The CDR3 is 15 residues long. The CDR3 nucleotides read TGTGCCAGCTCACCACCCGGGACTAGCTATTTCGAGCAGTACTTC. The encoded protein is CASSPPGTSYFEQYF.

V usage is TRBV5-4 and J usage is TRBJ1-5; TRBD1 might be the D (5 bases). The length of the CDR3 is 14 residues. Between the trimmed V and J ends, which lost 4 bases and 3 bases, there was a span of 11 bases. Germline-derived CDR1 and CDR2 are SGHNT and YYREEE (reference sequence). DNA for the CDR3: TGTGCCAGCAGCGAGGGGATATCCAATCAGCCCCAGCATTTT. Protein product: CASSEGISNQPQHF.

The chain combines TRBV5-1 with TRBJ2-1; possibly TRBD1 for D (7 bases). CDR1 and CDR2 from the germline V gene are SGHRS and YFSETQ. Between the trimmed V and J ends, which lost 4 bases and 2 bases, there was a span of 19 bases. This CDR3 spans 17 amino acids. This CDR3 reads CASSREPGTEAYNEQFF. The CDR3 DNA reads as TGCGCCAGCAGCCGGGAGCCAGGGACAGAAGCCTACAATGAGCAGTTCTTC. Full variable domain (rest looked up from reference TRBV5-1 and TRBJ2-1): KAGVTQTPRYLIKTRGQQVTLSCSPISGHRSVSWYQQTPGQGLQFLFEYFSETQRNKGNFPGRFSGRQFSNSRSEMNVSTLELGDSALYLCASSREPGTEAYNEQFFGPGTRLTVL.

This chain joins TRBV4-1 and TRBJ2-7, with D perhaps matching TRBD2 (5 bases). The CDR3 loop spans 17 amino acids. Trimming cost V 0 bases and J 2 bases, with 17 bases left between them. The V gene's germline CDR1 is MGHRA and CDR2 YSYEKL. DNA for the CDR3: TGCGCCAGCAGCCAAGATGACCCTAGCTCTACTCCCTACGAGCAGTACTTC. It translates to CASSQDDPSSTPYEQYF.

The chain is built from TRBV2 and TRBJ1-1; TRBD1 aligns across 7 bases. Germline CDR1 is SNHLY and CDR2 is FYNNEI. V shed 6 bases and J 3 bases; nucleotides not matched to a gene: 4. The CDR3 covers 13 residues. The CDR3 DNA reads TGTGCCAGCAGCCCCGACAGGGACACTGAAGCTTTCTTT. It codes for CASSPDRDTEAFF.

The V and J genes are TRBV12-5 and TRBJ1-3, with TRBD1 identical over 10 bases. The CDR3 is 17 amino acids. V trimming: 7 bases; J trimming: 0 bases; junction bases outside the gene matches: 9. Per germline, CDR1 LGHNT and CDR2 FRNRAP. CDR3 region: CASDSRQGAISGNTIYF. The CDR3 nucleotides read TGTGCTAGTGATTCCCGACAGGGGGCAATCTCTGGAAACACCATATATTTT.

In its sample, this clone was seen once. The chain carries TRBV7-2 and TRBJ1-4; the match to TRBD1 covers 8 bases. The CDR3 is 15 amino acids. Germline CDR1 SGHTA, CDR2 FQGNSA. V was pared by 5 bases and J by 8 bases, with 10 bases of the junction left unmatched. CDR3 coding DNA: TGTGCCAGCAGCCGAAAACAGGGGGGGGGCGAAAAACTGTTTTTT. Translated, it gives CASSRKQGGGEKLFF.

J is TRBJ2-3 and V is TRBV11-3; D is ambiguous. This CDR3 is 13 amino acids long. Trimming removed 3 bases at V and 5 bases at J, with 9 bases between. Germline lookup yields CDR1 SGHNT and CDR2 YENEEA. The CDR3 here is CASSFDERDTQYF. The CDR3 DNA sequence: TGTGCCAGCAGCTTTGACGAAAGAGATACGCAGTATTTT.

The J gene is TRBJ1-5, the V gene TRBV18; possibly TRBD1 for D (5 bases). The CDR3 is 13 amino acids. The ends were cut back, 4 bases at V and 4 bases at J, with 8 bases in the middle. Germline CDR1 KGHSH, CDR2 LQKENI. The CDR3 loop reads CASSLQGNQPQHF. Here the CDR3 DNA reads TGTGCCAGCTCACTTCAGGGTAATCAGCCCCAGCATTTT.

The chain combines TRBV6-4 with TRBJ1-3; TRBD1 matches at 8 bases. The CDR3 sequence is 15 residues long. Germline V gene data show CDR1 as MRHNA and CDR2 as SNTAGT. V lost 6 bases and J lost 3; bases outside the gene matches: 7. The CDR3 bases are TGTGCCAGCAGGGACCAGGGGGCCGTTGGAAACACCATATATTTT. It translates to CASRDQGAVGNTIYF.

The chain combines TRBV5-6 with TRBJ2-3, with D maybe TRBD2 (5 bases). This CDR3 region has 15 residues. Trimming pared 2 bases from V and 0 bases from J, leaving 10 bases between. Germline values: CDR1 SGHDT, CDR2 YYEEEE. The chain's CDR3 is CASSLKQRSTDTQYF. Here the CDR3 DNA reads TGTGCCAGCAGCTTAAAACAGCGGAGCACAGATACGCAGTATTTT.

The chain has TRBV25-1 and TRBJ1-1; D unclear. V lost 1 base and J 1 base, leaving 10 bases between the germline ends. The germline CDR1 and CDR2 sequences are MGHDK and SYGVNS. The CDR3 runs 15 residues. The CDR3 spells CASSEFGERNTEAFF. DNA of the CDR3: TGTGCCAGCAGTGAATTTGGGGAAAGGAACACTGAAGCTTTCTTT.

This chain uses TRBV5-8 with TRBJ2-1; no firm D call. This CDR3 is built from 16 residues. Trimming shortened V by 0 bases and J by 2 bases, and 12 bases separated the two germline ends. Germline CDR1 SGHTS, CDR2 YDEGEE. The CDR3 region is CASSLAPPLPYNEQFF. The CDR3 bases are TGTGCCAGCAGCTTGGCCCCACCACTGCCCTACAATGAGCAGTTCTTC.

The chain employs TRBV4-3 and TRBJ1-4, with D unclear. The germline gives CDR1 LGHNA, CDR2 YSLEER. V lost 0 bases, J lost 10 bases, and 15 bases lay in between. The CDR3 sequence is 15 residues long. In nucleotides, the CDR3 is TGCGCCAGCAGCCAAGAATCCGGGGTCCTCGGAAAACTGTTTTTT. Protein product: CASSQESGVLGKLFF.

The rearrangement joins TRBV7-9 to TRBJ2-7, with D perhaps matching TRBD1 (6 bases). There are 13 residues in the CDR3. The V and J ends lost 3 bases and 7 bases respectively, with 13 bases between them. CDR1 is SEHNR, CDR2 FQNEAQ, per germline (reference sequence). The CDR3 coding sequence is TGTGCCAGCAGCTTCTCAGGGGTTTGGGAGCAGTACTTC. It is translated as CASSFSGVWEQYF. The whole variable domain, filled in from reference TRBV7-9 and TRBJ2-7, reads DTGVSQNPRHKITKRGQNVTFRCDPISEHNRLYWYRQTLGQGPEFLTYFQNEAQLEKSRLLSDRFSAERPKGSFSTLEIQRTEQGDSAMYLCASSFSGVWEQYFGPGTRLTVT.

The chain uses TRBV7-2 and TRBJ1-6; 8 bases line up with TRBD1. The CDR3 is 13 amino acids. J lost 11 bases, V lost 7 bases, and 7 bases had no gene match. Germline V lookup: CDR1 SGHTA, CDR2 FQGNSA. CDR3 protein: CASTPGTGTPLHF. The CDR3 DNA sequence: TGTGCCAGCACCCCCGGGACAGGTACACCCCTCCACTTT.

This rearrangement joins TRBV2 to TRBJ2-5; 7 positions agree with TRBD1. V trimming: 8 bases; J trimming: 1 base; junction bases outside the gene matches: 4. The CDR3 consists of 13 residues. Germline-derived CDR1 and CDR2 are SNHLY and FYNNEI. CDR3 DNA sequence: TGTGCCAGCCATAGACAGGGCCAAGAGACCCAGTACTTC. Protein product: CASHRQGQETQYF.

CDR3 protein: CASSLDPGGAIDTQYF. CDR3 in DNA: TGTGCCAGCAGCTTAGATCCGGGGGGAGCGATAGATACGCAGTATTTT. The V call is TRBV11-2, the J call TRBJ2-3; 7 positions agree with TRBD2. CDR1 and CDR2 from the germline V gene are SGHAT and FQNNGV. After removal of 0 bases from V and 5 bases from J, the junction contained 8 bases not matched to a gene. The CDR3 contains 16 residues.

The chain is built from TRBV11-2 and TRBJ2-4, with D possibly being TRBD1 (6 bases). Trimming pared 3 bases from V and 9 bases from J, leaving 12 bases between. The CDR3 has 13 amino acids. Germline values: CDR1 SGHAT, CDR2 FQNNGV. Here the CDR3 DNA reads TGTGCCAGCAGCTTTGGGCAGGGGCGCATTCAGTACTTC. Protein: CASSFGQGRIQYF.